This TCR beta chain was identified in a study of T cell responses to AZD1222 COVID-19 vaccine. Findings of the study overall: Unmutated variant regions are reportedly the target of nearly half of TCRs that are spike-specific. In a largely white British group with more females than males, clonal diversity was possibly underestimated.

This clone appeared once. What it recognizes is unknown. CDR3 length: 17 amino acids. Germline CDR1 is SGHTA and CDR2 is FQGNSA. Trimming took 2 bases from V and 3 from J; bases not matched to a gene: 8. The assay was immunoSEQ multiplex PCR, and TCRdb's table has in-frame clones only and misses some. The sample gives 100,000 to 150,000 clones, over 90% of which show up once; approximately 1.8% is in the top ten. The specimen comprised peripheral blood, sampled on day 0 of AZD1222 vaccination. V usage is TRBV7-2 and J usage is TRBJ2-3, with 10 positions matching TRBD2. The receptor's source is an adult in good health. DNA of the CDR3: TGTGCCAGCAGCTTATTAGCGGGAGGCCGGGGGACAGATACGCAGTATTTT. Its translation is CASSLLAGGRGTDTQYF.